This T cell receptor beta chain was recovered during a study of beta chain features in type 1 diabetes. Germline V lookup: CDR1 LGHNA, CDR2 YSLEER. V lost 0 bases and J 2 bases, leaving 10 bases between the germline ends. The CDR3 contains 15 residues. This clone was counted a few times. Every bit of the isolated RNA underwent reverse transcription, so sequencing read expressed TCRB transcripts. The data were produced by immunoSEQ multiplex PCR, yet TCRdb's version contains in-frame clones alone and is incomplete. The table records some 150,000 clones, about 51% of them present only once. The chain recombines TRBV4-3 with TRBJ1-2; D is unresolved. The clonotype was recovered from a man in his late teens or twenties in good health. The source material was Tregs from blood. This CDR3 reads CASSQELTRNYGYTF. CDR3 nucleotides: TGCGCCAGCAGCCAAGAACTAACCAGAAACTATGGCTACACCTTC.